This entry describes one T cell receptor (beta chain). Its antigen is not identified. This specimen belongs to a study of type 1 regulatory T cells. Study information: T-allo10 is a Tr1-enriched, alloantigen-specific CD4 T cell product made in vitro. Whole-study findings and limits: Tr1 cells had a more restricted TCR repertoire than non-Tr1 cells.

V lost 6 bases and J lost 4; bases outside the gene matches: 3. Germline V CDR1 and CDR2: MNHEY, SVGEGT. The CDR3 sequence is 14 residues long. TCRdb reprocessed the reads via MiXCR and lists one record per CDR3 protein. Counted here are 68,000 or so distinct CDR3 sequences, about 50% occurring once; the ten biggest clones make up around 2.1%. This chain links TRBV6-2 or TRBV6-3 with TRBJ1-5; 10 nucleotides align to TRBD1. Specimen: cultured non-Tr1 T cells, either the whole culture or a sorted T cell fraction (not recorded which). This clonotype was sampled from a human donor in good health. The CDR3 spells CASSWTGGNQPQHF. The CDR3 bases are TGTGCCAGCAGCTGGACAGGGGGAAATCAGCCCCAGCATTTT.